Listed here are 25 T cell receptor beta chains from one sample, sequenced in a study of T-cell reconstitution after alpha-beta-depleted transplantation in children. As it was prepared, the TCRbeta library received unique molecular identifiers. In TCRdb, the PCR reads were re-called with MiXCR into one record per CDR3 protein. In the table there are approximately 500,000 distinct CDR3 sequences, roughly 10% of which are singletons. The sample here was PBMCs, taken before TCRalphabeta/CD19-depleted stem cell transplant. These receptors came from a child aged 2-15 years with inherited bone marrow failure, due to receive a stem cell transplant.

This clonotype has ten or more counts. This chain joins TRBV7-9 and TRBJ2-7; D remains unclear. V was clipped by 10 bases and J by 4 bases, with 11 bases between them. The CDR3 extends over 11 amino acids. Germline lookup yields CDR1 SEHNR and CDR2 FQNEAQ (reference sequence). The CDR3 bases are TGTGCCATCCGGGCCTTATACGAGCAGTACTTC. Its protein product is CAIRALYEQYF. Based on the CDR3 plus reference TRBV7-9 and TRBJ2-7, the full variable domain is DTGVSQNPRHKITKRGQNVTFRCDPISEHNRLYWYRQTLGQGPEFLTYFQNEAQLEKSRLLSDRFSAERPKGSFSTLEIQRTEQGDSAMYLCAIRALYEQYFGPGTRLTVT.

This clonotype was seen at least ten times. This chain uses TRBV7-2 with TRBJ2-1; D unresolved. Trimming left V 1 base short and J 1 base short, with 8 bases between. The CDR3 length is 15 residues. Per germline, CDR1 SGHTA and CDR2 FQGNSA. CDR3 loop: CASSLVSVSYNEQFF. The CDR3 nucleotides read TGTGCCAGCAGCTTAGTTTCTGTGTCCTACAATGAGCAGTTCTTC.

Comment on this clonotype: This may be a read error: a much more frequent sequence differs by one nucleotide. V gene TRBV4-3 combines with J gene TRBJ2-1; 10 nucleotides line up with TRBD2. From germline, CDR1 is LGHNA and CDR2 YSLEER. With 10 bases clipped from V and 10 bases from J, the junction kept 13 bases outside the gene matches. The CDR3 is 14 residues long. The CDR3 DNA reads TGCGCCATCAGTCCCGGGACTAGCGATATAGAGCAGTTCTTC. Translated: CAISPGTSDIEQFF.

This clonotype has a count of ten or more. This chain uses TRBV6-5 with TRBJ2-7; 11 bases line up with TRBD2. The CDR3 totals 16 residues. Germline V gene data show CDR1 as MNHEY and CDR2 as SVGAGI. The V segment lost 0 bases and the J segment 1 base; nucleotides outside the gene matches: 2. The CDR3 sequence is CASSYSASGRSYEQYF. CDR3 DNA sequence: TGTGCCAGCAGTTACTCGGCTAGCGGGAGGTCCTACGAGCAGTACTTC.

This clonotype came up many times. The chain recombines TRBV12-3 or TRBV12-4 with TRBJ2-2; D is possibly TRBD1 or TRBD2 (5 bases each). The CDR3 covers 14 residues. The ends were cut back, 6 bases at V and 7 bases at J, with 15 bases in the middle. CDR3 in amino acids: CASSRLQVIGELFF. The CDR3 DNA follows: TGTGCCAGCAGCCGACTACAGGTTATCGGGGAGCTGTTTTTT.

At least ten counts were recorded for this clonotype. The chain links TRBV28 to TRBJ2-6, with D unclear. Per germline, CDR1 MDHEN and CDR2 SYDVKM. Trimming shortened V by 1 base and J by 4 bases, and 5 bases separated the two germline ends. The CDR3 loop spans 14 amino acids. The CDR3 is CASSLSPGANVLTF. CDR3 DNA: TGTGCCAGCAGTTTATCCCCCGGGGCCAACGTCCTGACTTTC.

Ten or more counts support this clonotype. The chain links TRBV4-3 to TRBJ2-1; D may be TRBD2 (5 bases). The CDR3 loop spans 15 amino acids. Germline-derived CDR1 and CDR2 are LGHNA and YSLEER. The ends were cut back, 0 bases at V and 4 bases at J, with 10 bases in the middle. CDR3 DNA: TGCGCCAGCAGCCAAGAAGCGGCAGCATACAATGAGCAGTTCTTC. Translated: CASSQEAAAYNEQFF.

The chain recombines TRBV18 with TRBJ2-1; 12 bases agree with TRBD2. This CDR3 comprises 14 residues. V lost 5 bases to trimming and J lost 5 bases; unmatched junction nucleotides: 1. Germline CDR1 KGHSH, CDR2 LQKENI. The CDR3 DNA follows: TGTGCCAGCTCATCTAGCGGGGGGGACAATGAGCAGTTCTTC. Protein product: CASSSSGGDNEQFF.

This clonotype has a count of ten or more. This chain joins TRBV27 and TRBJ2-5, with TRBD2 identical over 9 bases. V lost 8 bases to trimming and J lost 3 bases; unmatched junction nucleotides: 10. The CDR3 is 15 residues long. Germline CDR1 reads MNHEY; CDR2 reads SMNVEV (reference sequence). CDR3 nucleotide sequence: TGTGCCAGCCGAACTAGCGGGCAACGTGAAGAGACCCAGTACTTC. Amino acids: CASRTSGQREETQYF.

The rearrangement links TRBV13 to TRBJ2-3, with 8 bases fitting TRBD2. The CDR3 extends over 14 amino acids. CDR1 and CDR2 from the germline V gene are PRHDT and FYEKMQ (reference sequence). Trimming cost V 4 bases and J 4 bases; bases outside gene matches: 4. The CDR3 sequence is CASSSSGLPDTQYF. DNA for the CDR3: TGTGCCAGCAGCTCTAGCGGGCTCCCAGATACGCAGTATTTT.

J is TRBJ2-3 and V is TRBV20-1, with 9 bases lining up with TRBD2. The CDR3 has 15 amino acids. The germline gives CDR1 DFQATT, CDR2 SNEGSKA (reference sequence). V lost 4 bases to trimming and J lost 4 bases; unmatched junction nucleotides: 9. The CDR3 region is CSAIGTSPGSDTQYF. In DNA form, the CDR3 reads TGCAGTGCTATAGGGACTAGCCCTGGGTCAGATACGCAGTATTTT.

In this sample, this clonotype turned up many times. The genes are TRBV6-6 and TRBJ2-3, with D unclear. The V gene lost 0 bases and the J gene lost 6 bases, with 7 bases spanning the gap. The germline CDR1 and CDR2 sequences are MNHNY and SVGAGI (reference sequence). This CDR3 has 13 residues. Here the CDR3 reads CASSYSAGDTQYF. The CDR3 DNA reads TGTGCCAGCAGTTACTCAGCTGGGGATACGCAGTATTTT.

This clonotype was seen many times. J is TRBJ2-7 and V is TRBV20-1, with 7 positions matching TRBD2. J gave up 6 bases and V 2 bases, and 10 bases lay outside the gene matches. The length of the CDR3 is 14 residues. The germline gives CDR1 DFQATT, CDR2 SNEGSKA (reference sequence). CDR3 nucleotides: TGCAGTGCTAGAAGATCGGGACTATTATCCGAGCAGTACTTC. Its protein is CSARRSGLLSEQYF.

The gene calls are TRBV20-1 and TRBJ2-3; D unresolved. The V end was cut by 6 bases, the J end by 2 bases, with 15 bases between. Looked up from germline, CDR1 is DFQATT and CDR2 is SNEGSKA (reference sequence). The CDR3 spans 14 residues. The CDR3: CSAAIGIATDTQYF. Here the CDR3 DNA reads TGCAGTGCCGCCATAGGGATCGCCACAGATACGCAGTATTTT.

This clonotype was picked up many times. V is TRBV10-3 and J is TRBJ2-7; possible D gene TRBD1, 6 bases. Germline V lookup: CDR1 ENHRY, CDR2 SYGVKD. Trimming left V 2 bases short and J 3 bases short, with 11 bases between. The CDR3 is 14 residues long. CDR3 coding DNA: TGTGCCATCAGTGAGGGCCGGGACAACTACGAGCAGTACTTC. It codes for CAISEGRDNYEQYF.

This clonotype was observed many times. The chain employs TRBV4-1 and TRBJ2-6; TRBD1 agrees at 11 bases. The CDR3 is 18 amino acids. Trimming cost V 3 bases and J 1 base; bases outside gene matches: 5. The germline V gene encodes CDR1 MGHRA and CDR2 YSYEKL. Here the CDR3 reads CASSHGTGGISGANVLTF. The CDR3 bases are TGCGCCAGCAGCCACGGGACAGGGGGAATTTCTGGGGCCAACGTCCTGACTTTC.

This clonotype was seen ten or more times. The chain uses TRBV29-1 and TRBJ2-4, with D possibly being TRBD2 (7 bases). CDR3 length: 13 amino acids. Trimming removed 7 bases at V and 7 bases at J, with 17 bases between. CDR1 is SQVTM, CDR2 ANQGSEA, per germline. The chain's CDR3 is CSGWGGAGNIQYF. The CDR3 DNA is TGCAGCGGCTGGGGGGGGGCAGGGAACATTCAGTACTTC.

This clonotype was counted a few times. The rearrangement uses TRBV21-1 and TRBJ2-7. TRBV21-1 has pseudogene status. CDR3 size: 12 residues. The CDR3 here is CASSKAGSEQYF. The CDR3 nucleotides read TGTGCCAGCAGCAAAGCGGGATCCGAGCAGTACTTC.

The table lists this clonotype with many counts. The V and J genes are TRBV15 and TRBJ2-1; D may be TRBD2 (5 bases). The CDR3 contains 13 residues. Trimming removed 5 bases at V and 5 bases at J, with 10 bases between. CDR1 and CDR2 from the germline V gene are LNHNV and YYDKDF (reference sequence). CDR3: CATSPGLDNEQFF. The CDR3 DNA is TGTGCCACCAGCCCCGGACTCGACAATGAGCAGTTCTTC.

Many counts were recorded for this clonotype. The chain combines TRBV20-1 with TRBJ1-4, with D perhaps TRBD1 (6 bases). V was cut by 6 bases and J by 0 bases, with 14 bases left in between. Per germline, CDR1 DFQATT and CDR2 SNEGSKA (reference sequence). The CDR3 sequence is 15 residues long. This chain's CDR3 is CSARQAFATNEKLFF. The CDR3 DNA follows: TGCAGTGCCAGACAGGCGTTTGCAACTAATGAAAAACTGTTTTTT.

This clonotype was detected many times. The chain couples TRBV29-1 to TRBJ2-1; TRBD2 matches at 12 bases. The J segment lost 3 bases and the V segment lost 7 bases, leaving 7 bases of the junction unmatched. This CDR3 has 15 residues. Germline V gives CDR1 SQVTM, CDR2 ANQGSEA. DNA for the CDR3: TGCAGCGCTTCAGGACTAGCGGGAATCTACAATGAGCAGTTCTTC. Amino acid sequence: CSASGLAGIYNEQFF.

Points on this clonotype: Just one base apart from a much larger clone, this may be a read error. This chain joins TRBV29-1 and TRBJ2-3; maybe TRBD2 (5 bases). Trimming shortened V by 4 bases and J by 6 bases, and 5 bases separated the two germline ends. The length of the CDR3 is 10 residues. The germline gives CDR1 SQVTM, CDR2 ANQGSEA. As DNA, the CDR3 is TGCAGCGTTGGCGGGGATACGCAGTATTTT. This encodes CSVGGDTQYF.

Many counts were recorded for this clonotype. The J gene is TRBJ2-3, the V gene TRBV7-2; TRBD2 aligns across 7 bases. V lost 5 bases to trimming and J lost 0 bases; unmatched junction nucleotides: 8. The CDR3 length is 16 residues. Germline V gene lookup returns CDR1 SGHTA and CDR2 FQGNSA. The CDR3: CASSHIAGPSTDTQYF. CDR3 coding DNA: TGTGCCAGCAGCCATATAGCGGGCCCTAGCACAGATACGCAGTATTTT.

Points on this clonotype: The junction departs from germline at one end; a sequencing error may be responsible. V gene TRBV19 combines with J gene TRBJ2-1; TRBD2 aligns across 7 bases. CDR3 length: 14 amino acids. Germline CDR1 is LNHDA and CDR2 is SQIVND (reference sequence). The CDR3 is CASSLREGWNEQFF. In nucleotides, the CDR3 is TGTGCTAGTAGTTTGAGGGAGGGCTGGAATGAGCAGTTCTTC. Complete variable domain (other parts from reference TRBV19 and TRBJ2-1): DGGITQSPKYLFRKEGQNVTLSCEQNLNHDAMYWYRQDPGQGLRLIYYSQIVNDFQKGDIAEGYSVSREKKESFPLTVTSAQKNPTAFYLCASSLREGWNEQFFGPGTRLTVL.

This clonotype appeared many times. The chain combines TRBV5-6 with TRBJ1-1; tentatively, D is TRBD1 (5 bases). The germline CDR1 and CDR2 sequences are SGHDT and YYEEEE. CDR3 size: 14 residues. Deletions cut 4 bases from V and 5 bases from J, with 15 bases between. CDR3 loop: CASSTYPQGTEAFF. CDR3 in DNA: TGTGCCAGCAGCACGTACCCTCAGGGAACTGAAGCTTTCTTT.